The entry below gives a single T cell receptor beta chain sequence along with its context. Antigen unknown. The sample belongs to a study of shared clonotypes between healthy human individuals. Study summary: Samples came from a couple of female and a few male donors aged 18 to 49.

Study findings and constraints: The sampled material consisted only of blood, and tissue repertoires are likely to differ.

Original methodology: Filtering differed, since immunoSEQ gave only junction sequences and no quality scores. Profiled with immunoSEQ multiplex PCR; TCRdb holds only in-frame clones, not every one. That table supplies the V and J calls and clone size; D and trimming were determined from the DNA. Among about 2.2 million clones, about 93% were seen once, and the ten largest hold 1.5% to 2%. The naive CD8 population came from CD45RO-negative cells selected for CCR7, without terminally differentiated effector memory CD45RA+ cells. Only Caucasian adults living in Nashville, Tennessee served as donors. CDR3 length: 15 residues. Trimming stripped 0 bases from V and 5 bases from J, with 14 bases between. Germline V CDR1 and CDR2: MGHRA, YSYEKL.

This receptor was taken from a young man in good health. Some clones in this sample may be carry-over from other donors' samples. The rearrangement joins TRBV4-1 to TRBJ2-7; D uncertain. The sample comprised naive CD8+ T cells from PBMCs. CDR3 coding DNA: TGCGCCAGCAGCCAAGATGGTGGATTTGGGAACGAGCAGTACTTC. Translating gives CASSQDGGFGNEQYF.